What follows are 6 T cell receptor beta chains derived from one specimen sequenced in a study of human T cells and chemical hapten exposure. The time point here: pre-sensitization, week 0. Specified treatment: therapeutic diphenylcyclopropenone sensitization with weekly scalp DPC. TCRdb redid the calling of the RACE reads with MiXCR, one entry per CDR3 protein. The sample records 50,000 to 70,000 distinct CDR3 sequences, roughly 9.8% being singletons. Sequencing used whole blood, obtained in connection with sensitization to the hapten diphenylcyclopropenone (DPC). These receptors were taken from a man aged 40-49 years with alopecia areata. Some clones in this sample may be carry-over from other donors' samples.

This clonotype has ten or more counts. The chain couples TRBV7-6 to TRBJ2-2; D possibly uses TRBD1 or TRBD2 (5 bases each). The CDR3 extends over 15 amino acids. Trimming shortened V by 3 bases and J by 4 bases, and 12 bases separated the two germline ends. Germline lookup yields CDR1 SGHVS and CDR2 FNYEAQ. CDR3: CASSFRGPGTGELFF. The CDR3 coding sequence is TGTGCCAGCAGCTTTCGGGGCCCGGGCACCGGGGAGCTGTTTTTT.

The V and J genes are TRBV7-2 and TRBJ2-7; 10 bases are shared with TRBD2. The trim removed 4 bases at V and 4 bases at J, leaving 10 bases unmatched. Germline V gives CDR1 SGHTA, CDR2 FQGNSA. The CDR3 extends over 16 amino acids. CDR3 coding DNA: TGTGCCAGCAGCTCCCGAACTAGCGGGATCTCTTACGAGCAGTACTTC. The encoded protein is CASSSRTSGISYEQYF.

This clonotype was recorded a few times. Compared with germline, one end of the junction differs, possibly owing to a read error. The chain joins TRBV29-1 to TRBJ1-2, with D unresolved. This CDR3 contains 11 residues. Looked up from germline, CDR1 is SQVTM and CDR2 is ANQGSEA. CDR3 amino acids: CWQRSNYGYTF. The CDR3 nucleotides are TGTTGGCAGAGATCTAACTATGGCTACACCTTC.

As concerns this clonotype: This may come from a read error, since a much larger clone is one base off. This CDR3 is missing its conserved last phenylalanine or tryptophan, likely due to a read error. The chain joins TRBV20-1 to TRBJ2-1; tentative D call: TRBD1 (6 bases). Germline V gene lookup returns CDR1 DFQATT and CDR2 SNEGSKA (reference sequence). Trimming pared 7 bases from V and 4 bases from J, leaving 11 bases between. The CDR3 sequence is 12 residues long. The CDR3 DNA reads as TGCAGTGTCCGCAGGGGTTACAATGAGCAGTTCTCC. Its protein product is CSVRRGYNEQFS.

This clonotype came up once. The chain couples TRBV25-1 to TRBJ2-7; D is tentatively TRBD1 or TRBD2 (5 bases each). CDR1 is MGHDK, CDR2 SYGVNS, per germline. V was trimmed by 2 bases and J by 5 bases, leaving 10 bases between them. The CDR3 is 13 residues long. CDR3 nucleotides: TGTGCCAGCAGTGAAGTCGGGGCCAACGAGCAGTACTTC. It encodes CASSEVGANEQYF.

This rearrangement joins TRBV12-3 or TRBV12-4 to TRBJ2-1; 7 nucleotides align to TRBD2. This CDR3 has 17 residues. With 2 bases clipped from V and 8 bases from J, the junction kept 15 bases outside the gene matches. CDR3 in amino acids: CASSLTLATKQGDEQFF. The CDR3 DNA reads as TGTGCCAGCAGTTTAACACTAGCGACTAAACAAGGAGATGAGCAGTTCTTC.